The entry below gives a single T cell receptor beta chain sequence along with its context. TCRdb's copy holds only in-frame clones and misses some; the assay was immunoSEQ multiplex PCR. The sample lists 90,000 to 120,000 clones; over 80% were seen once. The CDR3 totals 14 residues. With V trimmed by 4 bases and J by 6 bases, 4 bases remained unmatched. Germline-derived CDR1 and CDR2 are GTSNPN and SVGIG (reference sequence). The data stem from a study of blood T cell repertoires in COVID-19. Study in general: Acute and convalescent COVID-19 samples came from the United States, Italy and Spain.

V usage is TRBV30 and J usage is TRBJ2-1, with 12 bases identical to TRBD2. Sequenced: peripheral blood. The clonotype comes from a woman in her 70s with acute or convalescent COVID-19. CDR3: CAWTSGRVFNEQFF. The CDR3 DNA reads TGTGCCTGGACTAGCGGGAGGGTCTTCAATGAGCAGTTCTTC.